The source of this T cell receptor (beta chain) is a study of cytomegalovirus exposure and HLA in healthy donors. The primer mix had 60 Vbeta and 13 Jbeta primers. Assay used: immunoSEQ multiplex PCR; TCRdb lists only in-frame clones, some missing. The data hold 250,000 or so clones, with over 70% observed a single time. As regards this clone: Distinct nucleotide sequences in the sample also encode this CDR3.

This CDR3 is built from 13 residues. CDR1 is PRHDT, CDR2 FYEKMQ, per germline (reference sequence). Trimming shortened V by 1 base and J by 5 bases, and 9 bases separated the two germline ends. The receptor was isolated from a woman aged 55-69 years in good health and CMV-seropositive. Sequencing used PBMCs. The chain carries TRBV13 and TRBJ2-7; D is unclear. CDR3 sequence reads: CASSLARFNEQYF. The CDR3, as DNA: TGTGCCAGCAGCTTAGCCAGGTTCAACGAGCAGTACTTC.